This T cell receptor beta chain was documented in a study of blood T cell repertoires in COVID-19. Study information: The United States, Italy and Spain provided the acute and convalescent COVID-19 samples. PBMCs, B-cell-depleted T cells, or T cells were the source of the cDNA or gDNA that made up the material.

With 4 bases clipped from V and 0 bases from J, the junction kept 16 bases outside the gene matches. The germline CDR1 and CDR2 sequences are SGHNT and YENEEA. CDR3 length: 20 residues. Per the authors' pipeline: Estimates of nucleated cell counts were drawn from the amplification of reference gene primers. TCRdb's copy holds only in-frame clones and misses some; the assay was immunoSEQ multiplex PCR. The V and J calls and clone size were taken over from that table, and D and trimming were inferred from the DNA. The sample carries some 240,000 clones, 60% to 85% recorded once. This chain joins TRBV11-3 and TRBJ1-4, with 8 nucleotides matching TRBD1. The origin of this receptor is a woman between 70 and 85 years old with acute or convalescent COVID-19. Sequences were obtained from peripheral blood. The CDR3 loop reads CASSWGDRGVRPATNEKLFF. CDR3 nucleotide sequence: TGTGCCAGCAGCTGGGGCGACAGGGGCGTTAGACCTGCAACTAATGAAAAACTGTTTTTT.